These 14 T cell receptor beta chains share one sample of origin, sequenced in a study of shared clonotypes between healthy human individuals. TCRdb's copy holds only in-frame clones and misses some; the assay was immunoSEQ multiplex PCR. This sample has roughly 850,000 clones, with about 97% found just once. Only CD45RO-negative cells positively selected for CCR7 counted as naive CD8 cells, so terminally differentiated effector memory CD45RA+ cells were excluded. Sequenced: naive CD8+ T cells sorted from blood. The source of these receptors is a man aged 25 to 40 in good health.

This clone has only a few counts. The chain combines TRBV7-9 with TRBJ2-7; TRBD1 or TRBD2 may be the D gene (5 bases each). Germline values: CDR1 SEHNR, CDR2 FQNEAQ (reference sequence). V dropped 4 bases and J dropped 1 base, with 14 bases sitting between them. The CDR3 is 15 residues long. This CDR3 is CASSYPEGMSYEQYF. In nucleotides, the CDR3 is TGTGCCAGCAGCTACCCCGAGGGGATGTCCTACGAGCAGTACTTC.

The CDR3 loop reads CSVGTSGSPRAPGDEQFF. The DNA for the CDR3 is TGCAGCGTTGGGACTAGCGGGAGCCCACGGGCTCCCGGGGATGAGCAGTTCTTC. The chain joins TRBV29-1 to TRBJ2-1; TRBD2 agrees at 13 bases. Germline assignment: CDR1 SQVTM and CDR2 ANQGSEA. The CDR3 has 18 residues. J lost 8 bases, V lost 4 bases, and 17 bases had no gene match.

CDR3 region: CASSISNTEAFF. CDR3 coding DNA: TGTGCCAGTAGTATTTCCAACACTGAAGCTTTCTTT. The gene calls are TRBV19 and TRBJ1-1; D unresolved. V was clipped by 3 bases and J by 2 bases, with 4 bases between them. Germline loops: CDR1 LNHDA, CDR2 SQIVND (reference sequence). There are 12 residues in the CDR3.

V gene TRBV7-2 combines with J gene TRBJ2-1, with TRBD2 matching over 8 bases. The CDR3 runs to 15 residues. V shed 7 bases and J 3 bases; nucleotides not matched to a gene: 8. Germline V gene sequence: CDR1 SGHTA, CDR2 FQGNSA. The CDR3 region has the DNA TGTGCCAGCACATCCCACAGCGGGGGCTACAATGAGCAGTTCTTC. It is translated as CASTSHSGGYNEQFF.

The chain couples TRBV19 to TRBJ2-7; 15 bases map to TRBD2. The junction had 4 bases not matched to a gene; V was cut back by 0 bases and J by 1 base. The CDR3 loop spans 18 amino acids. Germline V gives CDR1 LNHDA, CDR2 SQIVND (reference sequence). This CDR3 is CASSIEVGTSGRSYEQYF. In DNA, the CDR3 is TGTGCCAGTAGTATAGAGGTAGGGACTAGCGGGAGGTCCTACGAGCAGTACTTC.

This sequence joins TRBV29-1 and TRBJ2-3; D may match TRBD1 or TRBD2 (6 bases each). The CDR3 sequence is 14 residues long. The germline V gene encodes CDR1 SQVTM and CDR2 ANQGSEA. V was pared by 7 bases and J by 5 bases, with 19 bases between. CDR3: CSAMLGGWEDTQYF. The DNA for the CDR3 is TGCAGCGCAATGTTAGGGGGGTGGGAAGATACGCAGTATTTT.

This sequence joins TRBV29-1 and TRBJ2-7, with TRBD1 matching over 8 bases. The CDR3 runs 13 residues. In germline, CDR1 is SQVTM, CDR2 ANQGSEA. Unmatched junction bases numbered 13, after V lost 3 bases and J lost 12 bases. The CDR3 sequence: CSVDYSFGTGRYF. CDR3 coding DNA: TGCAGCGTTGATTACTCCTTTGGGACAGGTAGGTACTTC.

V is TRBV5-6 and J is TRBJ2-3, with 7 bases aligning to TRBD1. CDR3 length equals 14 residues. CDR1 is SGHDT, CDR2 YYEEEE, per germline. With V trimmed by 4 bases and J by 4 bases, 6 bases remained unmatched. In nucleotides, the CDR3 is TGTGCCAGCAGCCCCGGGACAGCCCCAGATACGCAGTATTTT. It yields the protein CASSPGTAPDTQYF.

The chain combines TRBV7-8 with TRBJ1-4; TRBD1 might be the D (5 bases). CDR3 length: 15 amino acids. V dropped 3 bases and J dropped 8 bases, with 16 bases sitting between them. The germline V gene has CDR1 SGHVS and CDR2 FQNEAQ. In DNA form, the CDR3 reads TGTGCCAGCAGCTTCCCTTCAGGGAGAAGGGAAAAACTGTTTTTT. It encodes CASSFPSGRREKLFF.

This chain links TRBV7-6 with TRBJ2-7; D call uncertain. V was pared by 1 base and J by 2 bases, with 6 bases between. The CDR3 spans 13 residues. In germline, CDR1 is SGHVS, CDR2 FNYEAQ. CDR3 region: CASSLGSTYEQYF. As DNA, the CDR3 is TGTGCCAGCAGCTTAGGCAGTACCTACGAGCAGTACTTC.

The chain couples TRBV9 to TRBJ1-2; the match to TRBD1 covers 8 bases. CDR1 SGDLS and CDR2 YYNGEE come from the germline V gene. The CDR3 consists of 16 residues. V lost 4 bases to trimming and J lost 5 bases; unmatched junction nucleotides: 13. CDR3 in DNA: TGTGCCAGCAGCCCTTACCGGCAAAGACAGGGGTATGGCTACACCTTC. Translation: CASSPYRQRQGYGYTF.

This chain joins TRBV11-3 and TRBJ2-1; 8 bases are shared with TRBD1. Germline CDR1 reads SGHNT; CDR2 reads YENEEA. The CDR3 spans 15 residues. V was pared by 4 bases and J by 2 bases, with 4 bases of the junction left unmatched. The CDR3 loop reads CASSWTGSPYNEQFF. Written as DNA, the CDR3 is TGTGCCAGCAGCTGGACAGGGTCGCCCTACAATGAGCAGTTCTTC.

The chain couples TRBV7-9 to TRBJ2-7; no clear D gene. Germline V gene sequence: CDR1 SEHNR, CDR2 FQNEAQ (reference sequence). The germline V and J ends were trimmed by 3 bases and 0 bases, with 12 bases remaining between them. The CDR3 is 15 amino acids. The CDR3 coding sequence is TGTGCCAGCAGCTTTTCTTGGCAGAGCTCCTACGAGCAGTACTTC. It is translated as CASSFSWQSSYEQYF.

This clone was seen a single time. The chain uses TRBV25-1 and TRBJ1-2; no clear D gene. V lost 1 base, J lost 2 bases, and 11 bases lay in between. The length of the CDR3 is 15 residues. Germline-derived CDR1 and CDR2 are MGHDK and SYGVNS. CDR3 protein: CASSELGQENYGYTF. The CDR3 DNA sequence: TGTGCCAGCAGTGAATTAGGGCAGGAAAACTATGGCTACACCTTC.